This is a list of T cell receptor beta chains from one sample in a study of blood T cells in healthy people across ages. TCRdb fed the 5' RACE reads into MiXCR, producing one record per CDR3 protein. This table has hundreds of thousands of distinct CDR3 sequences, under 25% appearing once. Sequencing used blood. Receptors were obtained from a man aged 65-85 years in good health. The CDR3 runs from the conserved cysteine through the conserved F or W. D genes are given only for firm matches. Size values are once, few and many counts, or a class for expanded clones, and some rows have none.

NA,TRBJ2-5,many,TRBV10-3,CAISDRPPQETQYF,TGTGCCATCAGTGATAGGCCGCCTCAAGAGACCCAGTACTTC
NA,TRBJ1-2,few,TRBV5-6,CASSLVQGWSGYTF,TGTGCCAGCAGCTTGGTACAGGGATGGAGTGGCTACACCTTC
NA,TRBJ2-5,few,TRBV11-1,CASSLRYAQETQYF,TGTGCCAGCAGCTTGCGGTACGCCCAAGAGACCCAGTACTTC
NA,TRBJ1-4,NA,TRBV5-1,CASSSIGGQGEFSEKLFF,TGCGCCAGCAGCTCGATAGGGGGGCAGGGAGAATTTAGTGAAAAACTGTTTTTT
TRBD1,TRBJ1-1,few,TRBV5-6,CASSRGQGDTEAFF,TGTGCCAGCAGCAGAGGACAGGGCGACACTGAAGCTTTCTTT
TRBD1,TRBJ1-5,few,TRBV9,CASSSGQGGQPQHF,TGTGCCAGCAGCTCCGGACAGGGGGGTCAGCCCCAGCATTTT
TRBD2,TRBJ2-1,few,TRBV27,CASITSGRALGEQFF,TGTGCCAGCATCACTAGCGGGAGGGCCCTCGGTGAGCAGTTCTTC
NA,TRBJ2-6,NA,TRBV28,CASRFGANVLTF,TGTGCCAGCAGGTTCGGGGCCAACGTCCTGACTTTC
NA,TRBJ1-2,NA,TRBV9,CASSAGIKQGRGGYTF,TGTGCCAGCAGCGCAGGGATTAAACAGGGAAGGGGAGGCTACACCTTC
NA,TRBJ2-7,few,TRBV6-5,CAAGEDEQYF,TGTGCAGCCGGGGAGGACGAGCAGTACTTC
TRBD1,TRBJ2-7,few,TRBV18,CASSPTWGQETYEQYF,TGTGCCAGCTCACCCACGTGGGGACAGGAGACCTACGAGCAGTACTTC
NA,TRBJ2-5,many,TRBV7-2,CASSPPGRQETQYF,TGTGCCAGCAGCCCCCCCGGACGACAAGAGACCCAGTACTTC
NA,TRBJ2-1,few,TRBV3-1,CASSHLKNEQFF,TGTGCCAGCAGCCATCTGAAGAATGAGCAGTTCTTC
NA,TRBJ1-6,NA,TRBV7-9,CASSPLDNSPLHF,TGTGCCAGCAGCCCATTAGATAATTCACCCCTCCACTTT
NA,TRBJ1-2,few,TRBV7-9,CASSLSNQGNYGYTF,TGTGCCAGCAGCTTGTCGAATCAGGGGAACTATGGCTACACCTTC
NA,TRBJ2-5,NA,TRBV18,CASSLTGQREETQYF,TGTGCCAGCTCACTGACTGGGCAGCGGGAAGAGACCCAGTACTTC
TRBD2,TRBJ2-1,NA,TRBV3-1,CASSPRSSGSYNEQFF,TGTGCCAGCAGCCCAAGGTCTAGCGGTTCCTACAATGAGCAGTTCTTC
NA,TRBJ2-3,NA,TRBV19,CASSISVEDTQYF,TGTGCCAGTAGTATAAGTGTTGAAGATACGCAGTATTTT
TRBD1,TRBJ1-5,NA,TRBV20-1,CSASTDRGNQPQHF,TGCAGTGCTAGCACCGACAGGGGCAATCAGCCCCAGCATTTT
NA,TRBJ1-3,NA,TRBV7-9,CASSLDRTGNTIYF,TGTGCCAGCAGCTTAGACAGGACTGGAAACACCATATATTTT
NA,TRBJ1-1,few,TRBV5-1,CASSLEAGIDTEAFF,TGCGCCAGCAGCCTGGAGGCGGGTATTGACACTGAAGCTTTCTTT
NA,TRBJ2-7,once,TRBV12-3/TRBV12-4,CASGYPYEQYF,TGTGCCAGCGGCTACCCCTACGAGCAGTACTTC
NA,TRBJ2-7,few,TRBV14,CASSLLLGSSYEQYF,TGTGCCAGCAGCCTCCTCCTTGGATCCTCCTACGAGCAGTACTTC
NA,TRBJ1-2,NA,TRBV20-1,CSATRPGSYGYTF,TGCAGCGCTACCCGGCCGGGATCCTATGGCTACACCTTC
NA,TRBJ2-1,NA,TRBV4-3,CASSQDWLIYEQFF,TGCGCCAGCAGCCAAGACTGGCTAATCTATGAGCAGTTCTTC
NA,TRBJ2-7,many,TRBV29-1,CSVEAPDSYEQYF,TGCAGCGTTGAAGCTCCCGACTCCTACGAGCAGTACTTC
TRBD1,TRBJ2-5,NA,TRBV3-1,CASSPKGTAQETQYF,TGTGCCAGCAGCCCAAAGGGGACAGCACAAGAGACCCAGTACTTC
TRBD1,TRBJ2-5,many,TRBV7-9,CASSPKDRGSGTQYF,TGTGCCAGCAGCCCTAAAGACAGGGGATCCGGGACCCAGTACTTC
NA,TRBJ1-3,NA,TRBV29-1,CSVSEILGNTIYF,TGCAGCGTCTCAGAGATTTTAGGAAACACCATATATTTT
TRBD2,TRBJ2-4,many,TRBV27,CASSFGGGVKNIQYF,TGTGCCAGCAGTTTCGGTGGGGGGGTGAAAAACATTCAGTACTTC
TRBD2,TRBJ2-5,few,TRBV27,CTSSPLAGSVTQYF,TGTACCAGCAGTCCTCTAGCGGGAAGTGTGACCCAGTACTTC
TRBD1,TRBJ2-7,NA,TRBV28,CASSPQPGQVVYEQYF,TGTGCCAGCAGTCCCCAACCGGGACAGGTAGTATACGAGCAGTACTTC
NA,TRBJ2-7,NA,TRBV27,CASSSTPLSYEQYF,TGTGCCAGCAGTTCCACCCCGCTGTCCTACGAGCAGTACTTC
NA,TRBJ1-5,few,TRBV28,CASSLYGFSNQPQHF,TGTGCCAGCAGTTTATACGGGTTTAGCAATCAGCCCCAGCATTTT
NA,TRBJ1-3,few,TRBV6-1,CASSENLQGFGNTIYF,TGTGCCAGCAGTGAAAACCTCCAGGGGTTCGGAAACACCATATATTTT
NA,TRBJ1-4,NA,TRBV12-3/TRBV12-4,CASSGTAAGEKLFF,TGTGCCAGCAGTGGGACCGCCGCGGGCGAAAAACTGTTTTTT
NA,TRBJ1-3,once,TRBV12-3/TRBV12-4,CASATIGSGNTIYF,TGTGCCAGCGCGACAATTGGCTCTGGAAACACCATATATTTT
NA,TRBJ2-5,NA,TRBV7-2,CASGTGKTLEETQYF,TGTGCCAGCGGTACAGGGAAAACATTGGAAGAGACCCAGTACTTC
NA,TRBJ2-3,few,TRBV6-2/TRBV6-3,CASSRAEDTQYF,TGTGCCAGCAGTCGGGCAGAGGATACGCAGTATTTT
NA,TRBJ1-4,few,TRBV30,CAWNGDRGKLFF,TGTGCCTGGAATGGAGACAGAGGAAAACTGTTTTTT
NA,TRBJ2-1,NA,TRBV29-1,CSGTSRQGLNNEQFF,TGCAGCGGAACCTCTCGGCAGGGGTTAAACAATGAGCAGTTCTTC